The subject of this entry is one TCR beta chain. Its cognate antigen is unknown. This entry is derived from a study of cytomegalovirus exposure and HLA in healthy donors. Study observations and caveats: The study listed 150 to 200 cytomegalovirus-associated TCR beta chains. In a later analysis, HLA-associated beta chains showed higher expansion and lower generation probabilities than comparable chains.

This CDR3 region has 15 residues. V lost 3 bases and J 6 bases, leaving 18 bases between the germline ends. Germline V gene sequence: CDR1 SGHNT, CDR2 YENEEA. Primers: 60 Vbeta forward and 13 Jbeta reverse. Assay: immunoSEQ multiplex PCR; the TCRdb copy retains only in-frame clones and omits some. Recorded for this sample: about 100,000 clones. The material sequenced was PBMCs. The TCR comes from a middle-aged man in good health and CMV-seronegative. The chain joins TRBV11-3 to TRBJ2-7; a weak D match, TRBD2 (6 bases). DNA for the CDR3: TGTGCCAGCAGCTTGCGGGGCCAGGGTGTTCGCGAGCAGTACTTC. Translated, it gives CASSLRGQGVREQYF.